The source of this T cell receptor beta chain is a study of T cells in Graves' hyperthyroidism and ophthalmopathy (dated by TCRdb to about 2019). Turning to the overall study: Peripheral blood samples were taken at initial diagnosis, before any treatment was given. The roughly 91 discovery patients were randomly divided into training and test sets at a 7:3 ratio. Prospective prediction of ophthalmopathy was tested in an independent validation cohort consisting of 18 hyperthyroidism patients and approximately 16 patients who later progressed to ophthalmopathy. To identify distinguishing TCR V-J signatures, a discovery cohort of roughly 100 patients was used, comprising some 45 with Graves' ophthalmopathy and 57 with stable Graves' hyperthyroidism. TCR Vbeta CDR3 sequencing of roughly 140 peripheral blood samples (more than 40 ophthalmopathy, roughly 72 hyperthyroidism and about 17 progressor patients) is reported in the paper. Following sampling, methimazole starting at 30 mg daily was given to hyperthyroidism patients, and high-dose intravenous methylprednisolone was given to ophthalmopathy patients. Thyroid tissue and blood T-cell repertoires from more than 5 Graves' hyperthyroidism patients were also compared in the study.

Ophthalmopathy patients had moderately to severely active disease, with a Clinical Activity Score of 3 or more, a NOSPECS grade of 4 or more, and a disease duration of less than 3 months. Exclusion was applied to patients with uncontrolled infections, other autoimmune diseases, pregnancy or lactation. Diagnoses were based on clinical symptoms, serum thyroxine and TRAb, thyroid ultrasound and orbital computed tomography. PBMCs were isolated from approximately 10 ml of fresh peripheral blood by Ficoll-Paque density gradient centrifugation. Total RNA was extracted using Trizol reagent, and RNA quality was assessed on an Agilent 2100 Bioanalyzer. The full study reports these points: Most expanded thyroid clonotypes (frequency above 0.001) were also found in blood, which suggests that blood repertoires may mirror thyroid immune responses. Ophthalmopathy was separated from stable hyperthyroidism by a 13 V-J signature model, with approximately 85% sensitivity and roughly 84% specificity obtained in cross-validation and 80%/75% obtained in testing. No statistical method was used to fix the sample size in advance, and group allocation was not hidden from the investigators. In validation, progression to ophthalmopathy was predicted by the model with 70% to 71% sensitivity and 72.22% specificity, a median of 6.5 months before onset.

Amplification of TCR beta CDR3 regions was carried out from RNA transcripts. For the first round of RT-PCR on the TCR CDR3, the HTBI primer set was used together with the Qiagen OneStep RT-PCR kit. A second multiplex PCR round built the libraries, followed by size selection and purification. Sequencing of the libraries was done on an Illumina HiSeq2000 using paired-end 100 bp reads. As for the authors' bioinformatics: Raw data were processed with SOAPnuke, discarding reads with adapters, uncalled bases, mean Phred below 15, or no exact constant-primer or identifier match. High-quality paired reads were merged with COPE v1.2.5, and unique nucleotide sequences were defined as clonotypes. Clonotypes were aligned to IMGT TRBV, TRBD and TRBJ reference segments using MiTCR v1.1. Analysis was restricted to V-J combinations with a frequency above 0.0001, which covered 99% to 99.2% of repertoires. The TCS score was defined as the ratio of F50 (clonal expansion) to E x V (chaos), calculated using BLOSUM62-based TCRdist between CDR3 peptides within each V-J. Welch's t-statistics and random forest reduced 450 to 600 V-J features to roughly 13, which were used in a naive Bayes classifier (R e1071). TCRdb applied fastp at Q25 and MiXCR to the public reads, then kept only in-frame beta chains. Each entry merges the rows of one CDR3 protein and shows their most common DNA and genes. V and J calls and clone size were set by TCRdb, not the authors. The sample yields around 360,000 distinct CDR3 sequences; roughly 15% were counted once. The ten largest make up approximately 19% of the sample.

This clonotype has ten or more counts. What antigen it recognizes has not been identified. No clone much larger than this one lies a single base away; base qualities are absent. The TCR was taken from an older woman with Graves' ophthalmopathy. The sequencing input was blood.

The DNA sequence is given as TGTGCCAGCTCACCACCGAGGGGCTTTTCCTACAATGAGCAGTTCTTC. This encodes CASSPPRGFSYNEQFF. The V and J genes are TRBV18 and TRBJ2-1, with the D call perhaps TRBD1 or TRBD2, each one matching 5 bases. CDR1 and CDR2 are read off the germline V gene as KGHSH and LQKENI. Including cysteine and phenylalanine, the CDR3 has 16 amino acids. The retained sequence is limited to the CDR3, 48 bases, with the frame set at the first base. The junction carries 10 bases between V and J, which are trimmed by 0 bases and 1 base respectively.